This T cell receptor (beta chain) appears in the sequencing data of a study of tumor-infiltrating lymphocytes in primary liver carcinoma (dated by TCRdb to 2017 to 2019). For context, the study as a whole: Between late 2015 and early 2016, several patients in China with histopathologically diagnosed primary liver carcinoma had their tumors surgically resected. A total of some 35 specimens from 5 patients underwent TCRbeta repertoire sequencing, comprising about 25 tumor regions, 5 adjacent noncancerous liver tissues and 5 peripheral blood samples. Each sample produced roughly 3.65 to 8 million productive TCRbeta reads, and read depth showed no significant difference between tissue types. Of the five patients (three men and two women, aged 30 to 69 years), four had hepatocellular carcinoma and one had combined HCC and intrahepatic cholangiocarcinoma. Technical replicate repertoires showed high reproducibility, with mean shared-clone rates roughly 0.89 and correlation coefficients above 0.95. Across five regions of each liver tumor, along with adjacent normal tissue and blood, the study brought together TCRbeta repertoire sequencing, expression microarrays and whole-exome sequencing. The tumors of the five patients were staged as T1-T3 N0M0, with maximum diameters ranging from roughly 4 to 11 cm. Summary of the overall study and its limitations: Repertoire overlap was higher between tumor regions (mean about 35%) than tumor-adjacent (approximately 17%) or tumor-blood (approximately 14%) pairs, consistent with antigen-driven expansion. With just a handful of patients in the study, the authors point out that the findings should be validated in a larger study. Because the samples were bulk and unsorted, CD4+ and CD8+ T cell repertoires could not be compared. The top 250 clones made up a significantly larger repertoire fraction in tumors than in blood (p = 0.039). Only the TCR beta chain was sequenced, which likely underestimates true repertoire diversity because unpaired alpha chains were not captured.

The germline V gene specifies SQVTM as CDR1 and ANQGSEA as CDR2. The CDR3 holds 14 amino acids from the cysteine to the phenylalanine. CDR3 DNA is the only sequence kept; it has 42 bases, read in frame from the first base. Starting from about 500 ng total RNA, TCRbeta-specific cDNA was produced by reverse transcription with a constant-region primer and ProtoScript II reverse transcriptase. TCRbeta libraries were built with three nested multiplex PCR rounds, a slightly modified ARM-PCR procedure. Each of the first two PCR rounds ran for around 11 cycles using multiplex TRBV1-TRBV30 forward primers together with a Cbeta reverse primer. A final 25-cycle PCR with Deep VentR polymerase added sample barcodes and Illumina adapters. Before sequencing, amplicons of 200-500 bp were gel-purified using a QIAquick gel extraction kit. The TCRbeta amplicons were sequenced with 250-bp paired-end reads on an Illumina HiSeq 2500. For the original study's pipeline: Reads were quality-trimmed with Trimmomatic v0.33, and paired reads were merged with FLASH v1.2.11 to recover full CDR3 sequences. V, D and J germline segments were assigned to the rearranged TCRbeta sequences using MiGEC v1.2.1b. Clonotype statistics and Shannon-Wiener diversity indices were computed with VDJtools v1.0.0. Except for diversity analysis, only each sample's 250 most abundant clonotypes were used in subsequent analyses to reduce sampling bias. TCRdb applied fastp at Q25 and MiXCR to the public reads, then kept only in-frame beta chains. One record per CDR3 amino acid sequence lists the most common genes and DNA. The V and J calls shown here were made by TCRdb, not taken from the authors' results. A total of about 320,000 distinct CDR3 sequences appear in this sample, 60% to 80% of them only once. The ten largest make up around 9.5% of the sample.

The table lists this clonotype with a few counts. This receptor's antigen is unknown. This may arise from a read error, as a much more abundant clone is one base away. Blood RNA was extracted from unsorted whole blood with TRIzol reagent; germline DNA came from the DNeasy Blood & Tissue kit. Chronic HBV infection was present in the patients, and the patients were treatment-naive at sampling. Before surgery, around 4 milliliters of peripheral blood were drawn into K2EDTA tubes. The chain is made from TRBV29-1 and TRBJ1-5, with the identity of the D gene unclear. Material for sequencing was peripheral blood. This clonotype originated in a man aged 35 to 55 with primary liver carcinoma and hepatitis B virus infection. The CDR3 loop reads CGVAEGDSNQPQHF. The DNA reads TGCGGCGTTGCGGAGGGTGATAGCAATCAGCCCCAGCATTTT. Beyond the CDR3, the reference TRBV29-1 and TRBJ1-5 genes provide the residues; the full variable domain reads: SAVISQKPSRDICQRGTSLTIQCQVDSQVTMMFWYRQQPGQSLTLIATANQGSEATYESGFVIDKFPISRPNLTFSTLTVSNMSPEDSSIYLCGVAEGDSNQPQHFGDGTRLSIL.